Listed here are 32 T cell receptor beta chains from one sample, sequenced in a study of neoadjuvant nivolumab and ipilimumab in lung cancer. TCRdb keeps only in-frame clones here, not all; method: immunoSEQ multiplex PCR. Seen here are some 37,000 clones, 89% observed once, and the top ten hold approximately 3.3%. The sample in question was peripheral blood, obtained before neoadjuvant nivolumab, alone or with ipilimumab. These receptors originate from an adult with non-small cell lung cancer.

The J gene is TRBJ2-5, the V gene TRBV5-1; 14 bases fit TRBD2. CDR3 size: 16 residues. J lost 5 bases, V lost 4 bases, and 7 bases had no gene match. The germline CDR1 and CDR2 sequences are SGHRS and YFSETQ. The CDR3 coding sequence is TGCGCCAGCAGCCGTGGGACTAGCGGGAGCATCGAGACCCAGTACTTC. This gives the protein CASSRGTSGSIETQYF.

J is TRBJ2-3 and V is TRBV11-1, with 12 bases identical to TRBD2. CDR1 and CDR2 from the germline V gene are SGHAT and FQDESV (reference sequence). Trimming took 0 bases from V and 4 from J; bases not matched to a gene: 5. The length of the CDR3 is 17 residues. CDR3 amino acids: CASSLAETSGRSDTQYF. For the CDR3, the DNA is TGTGCCAGCAGCTTAGCGGAGACTAGCGGGAGATCAGATACGCAGTATTTT.

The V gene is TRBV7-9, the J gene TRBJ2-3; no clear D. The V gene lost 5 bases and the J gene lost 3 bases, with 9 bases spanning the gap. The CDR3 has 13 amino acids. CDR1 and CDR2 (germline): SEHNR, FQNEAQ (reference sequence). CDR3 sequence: CASSTAGTDTQYF. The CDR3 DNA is TGTGCCAGCAGCACTGCCGGTACAGATACGCAGTATTTT.

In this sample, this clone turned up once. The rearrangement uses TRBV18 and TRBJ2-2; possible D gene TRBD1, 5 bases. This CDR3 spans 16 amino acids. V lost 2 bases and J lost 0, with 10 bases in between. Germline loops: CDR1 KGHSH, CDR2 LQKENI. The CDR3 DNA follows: TGTGCCAGCTCACCAGGGCAGGGCGCGAACACCGGGGAGCTGTTTTTT. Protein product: CASSPGQGANTGELFF.

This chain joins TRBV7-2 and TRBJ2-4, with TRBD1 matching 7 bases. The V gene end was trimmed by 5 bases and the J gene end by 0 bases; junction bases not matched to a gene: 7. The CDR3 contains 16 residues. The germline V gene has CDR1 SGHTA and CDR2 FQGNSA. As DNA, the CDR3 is TGTGCCAGCAGCCCCCAACAGGGGCTAGCCAAAAACATTCAGTACTTC. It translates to CASSPQQGLAKNIQYF.

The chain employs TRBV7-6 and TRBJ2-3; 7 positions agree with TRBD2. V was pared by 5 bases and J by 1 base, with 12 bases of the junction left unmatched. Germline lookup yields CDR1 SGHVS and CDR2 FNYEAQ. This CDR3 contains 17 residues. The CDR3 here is CASSPQGGTSRTDTQYF. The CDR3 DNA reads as TGTGCCAGCAGCCCCCAGGGAGGGACGTCACGCACAGATACGCAGTATTTT.

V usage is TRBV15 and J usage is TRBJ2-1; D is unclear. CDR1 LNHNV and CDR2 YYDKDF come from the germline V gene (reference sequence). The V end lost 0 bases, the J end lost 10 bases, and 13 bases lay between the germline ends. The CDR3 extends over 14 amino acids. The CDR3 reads CATSRDLADREQFF. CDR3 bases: TGTGCCACCAGCAGAGATCTCGCGGATAGGGAGCAGTTCTTC.

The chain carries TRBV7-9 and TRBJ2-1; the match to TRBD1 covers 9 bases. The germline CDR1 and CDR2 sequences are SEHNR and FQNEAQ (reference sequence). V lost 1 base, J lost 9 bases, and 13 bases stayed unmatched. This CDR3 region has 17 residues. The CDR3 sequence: CASSLDPGQGGRGEQFF. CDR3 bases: TGTGCCAGCAGCTTAGACCCGGGACAGGGAGGGCGGGGTGAGCAGTTCTTC.

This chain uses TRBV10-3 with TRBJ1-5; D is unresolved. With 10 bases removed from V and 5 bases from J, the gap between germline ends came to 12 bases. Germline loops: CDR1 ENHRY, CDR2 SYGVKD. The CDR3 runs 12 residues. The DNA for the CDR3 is TGTGCCACCGCGGGGAGGGATCAGCCCCAGCATTTT. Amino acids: CATAGRDQPQHF.

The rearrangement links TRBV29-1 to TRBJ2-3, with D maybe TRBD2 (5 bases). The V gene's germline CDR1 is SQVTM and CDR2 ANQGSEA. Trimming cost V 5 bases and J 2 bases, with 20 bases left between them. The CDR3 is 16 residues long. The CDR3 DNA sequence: TGCAGCGTTAGAAAGGACGTAGCGAGGGACACAGATACGCAGTATTTT. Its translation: CSVRKDVARDTDTQYF.

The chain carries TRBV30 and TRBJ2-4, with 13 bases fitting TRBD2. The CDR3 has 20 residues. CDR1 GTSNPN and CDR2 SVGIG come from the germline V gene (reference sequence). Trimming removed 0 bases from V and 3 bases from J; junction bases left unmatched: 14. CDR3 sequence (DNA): TGTGCCTGGAGTGTGGATCGGGCAAGGACTAGCGGGAGTGACAAAAACATTCAGTACTTC. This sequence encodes CAWSVDRARTSGSDKNIQYF.

The CDR3 loop is CASSLAESLNTEAFF. Here the CDR3 DNA reads TGTGCCAGCAGCTTGGCGGAGTCCCTGAACACTGAAGCTTTCTTT. The V gene is TRBV5-4, the J gene TRBJ1-1; D is unresolved. Trimming cost V 0 bases and J 0 bases, with 9 bases left between them. Germline V gives CDR1 SGHNT, CDR2 YYREEE (reference sequence). There are 15 residues in the CDR3.

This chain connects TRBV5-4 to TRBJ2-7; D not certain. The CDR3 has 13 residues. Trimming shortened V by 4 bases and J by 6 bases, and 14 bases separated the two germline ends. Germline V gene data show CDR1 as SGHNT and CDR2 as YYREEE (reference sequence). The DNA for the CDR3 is TGTGCCAGCAGCCTGGTCGTGACTGGCGAGCAGTACTTC. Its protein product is CASSLVVTGEQYF.

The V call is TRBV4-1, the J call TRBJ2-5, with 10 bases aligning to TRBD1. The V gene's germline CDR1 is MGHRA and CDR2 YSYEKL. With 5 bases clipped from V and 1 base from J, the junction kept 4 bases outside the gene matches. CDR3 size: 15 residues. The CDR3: CASSWDRGLQETQYF. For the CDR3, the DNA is TGCGCCAGCAGCTGGGACAGGGGTCTCCAAGAGACCCAGTACTTC.

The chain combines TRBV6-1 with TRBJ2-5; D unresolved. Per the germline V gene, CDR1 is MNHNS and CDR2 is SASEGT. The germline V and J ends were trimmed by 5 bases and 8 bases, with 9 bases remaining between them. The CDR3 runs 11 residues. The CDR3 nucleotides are TGTGCCAGCAGTCAGGAGATCACCCAGTACTTC. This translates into CASSQEITQYF.

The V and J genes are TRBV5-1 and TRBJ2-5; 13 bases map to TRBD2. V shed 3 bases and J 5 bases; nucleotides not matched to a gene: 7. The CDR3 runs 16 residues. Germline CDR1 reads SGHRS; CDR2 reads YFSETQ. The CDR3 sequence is CASSSGLAGVGETQYF. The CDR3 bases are TGCGCCAGCAGCTCAGGACTAGCGGGAGTAGGTGAGACCCAGTACTTC.

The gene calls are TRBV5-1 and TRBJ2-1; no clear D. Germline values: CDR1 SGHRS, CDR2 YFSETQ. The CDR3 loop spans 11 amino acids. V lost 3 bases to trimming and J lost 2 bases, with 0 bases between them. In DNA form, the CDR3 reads TGCGCCAGCAGCTCCTACAATGAGCAGTTCTTC. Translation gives CASSSYNEQFF.

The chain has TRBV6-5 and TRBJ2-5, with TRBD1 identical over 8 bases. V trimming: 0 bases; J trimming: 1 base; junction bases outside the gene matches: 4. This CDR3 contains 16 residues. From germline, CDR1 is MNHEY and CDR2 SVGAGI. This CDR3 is CASSYSTGDAQETQYF. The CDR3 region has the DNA TGTGCCAGCAGTTACTCGACAGGGGACGCCCAAGAGACCCAGTACTTC.

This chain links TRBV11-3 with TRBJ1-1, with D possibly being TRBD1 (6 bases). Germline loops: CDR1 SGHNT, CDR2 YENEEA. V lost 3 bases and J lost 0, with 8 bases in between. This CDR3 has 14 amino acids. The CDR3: CASSLDSMNTEAFF. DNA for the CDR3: TGTGCCAGCAGCTTGGACAGTATGAACACTGAAGCTTTCTTT.

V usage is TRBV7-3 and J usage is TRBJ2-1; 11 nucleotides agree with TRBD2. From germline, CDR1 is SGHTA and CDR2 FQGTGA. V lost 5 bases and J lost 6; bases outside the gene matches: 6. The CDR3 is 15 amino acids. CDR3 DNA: TGTGCCAGCAGCAACCGACTAGCGGGAATCAATGAGCAGTTCTTC. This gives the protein CASSNRLAGINEQFF.

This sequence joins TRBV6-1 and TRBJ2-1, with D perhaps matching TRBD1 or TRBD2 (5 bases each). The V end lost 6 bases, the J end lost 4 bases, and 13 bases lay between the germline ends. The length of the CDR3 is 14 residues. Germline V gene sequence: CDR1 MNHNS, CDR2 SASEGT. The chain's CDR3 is CASREGSKYNEQFF. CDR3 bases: TGTGCCAGCAGAGAGGGGTCAAAGTACAATGAGCAGTTCTTC.

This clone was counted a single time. CDR3 region: CASSPGVLAETYEQYF. The CDR3 DNA reads as TGTGCCAGCAGCCCAGGGGTTCTAGCGGAAACCTACGAGCAGTACTTC. The chain has TRBV9 and TRBJ2-7; TRBD2 might be the D (7 bases). Per the germline V gene, CDR1 is SGDLS and CDR2 is YYNGEE. This CDR3 region has 16 residues. V lost 4 bases and J lost 2, with 19 bases in between.

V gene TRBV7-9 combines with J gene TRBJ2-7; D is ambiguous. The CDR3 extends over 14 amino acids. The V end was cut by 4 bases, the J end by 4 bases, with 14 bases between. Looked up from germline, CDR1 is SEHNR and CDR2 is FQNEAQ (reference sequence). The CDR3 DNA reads TGTGCCAGCAGCTCAAACCGCAACGTGTACGAGCAGTACTTC. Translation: CASSSNRNVYEQYF.

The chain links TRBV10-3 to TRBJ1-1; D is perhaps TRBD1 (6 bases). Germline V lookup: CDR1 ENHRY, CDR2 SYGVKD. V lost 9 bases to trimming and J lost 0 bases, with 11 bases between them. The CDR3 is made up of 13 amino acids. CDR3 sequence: CAIRGEMNTEAFF. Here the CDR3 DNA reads TGTGCCATTAGGGGGGAGATGAACACTGAAGCTTTCTTT.

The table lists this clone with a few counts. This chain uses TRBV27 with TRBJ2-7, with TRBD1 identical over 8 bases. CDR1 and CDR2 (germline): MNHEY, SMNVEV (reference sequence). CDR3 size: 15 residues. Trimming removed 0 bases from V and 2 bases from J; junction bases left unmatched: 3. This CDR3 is CASSLSQGATYEQYF. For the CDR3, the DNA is TGTGCCAGCAGTTTATCCCAGGGGGCGACCTACGAGCAGTACTTC.

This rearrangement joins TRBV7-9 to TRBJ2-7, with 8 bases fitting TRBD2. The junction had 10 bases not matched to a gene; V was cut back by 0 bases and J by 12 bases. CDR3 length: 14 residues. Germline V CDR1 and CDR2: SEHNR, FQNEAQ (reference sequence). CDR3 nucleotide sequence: TGTGCCAGCAGCTTAGCTGAAGCGGGAGCCTCGTCGTACTTC. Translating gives CASSLAEAGASSYF.

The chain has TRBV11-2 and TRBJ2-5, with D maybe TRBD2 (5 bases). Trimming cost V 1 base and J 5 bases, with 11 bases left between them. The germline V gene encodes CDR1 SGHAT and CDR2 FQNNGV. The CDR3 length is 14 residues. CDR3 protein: CASSLGLAGETQYF. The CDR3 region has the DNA TGTGCCAGCAGCTTAGGGCTAGCCGGTGAGACCCAGTACTTC.

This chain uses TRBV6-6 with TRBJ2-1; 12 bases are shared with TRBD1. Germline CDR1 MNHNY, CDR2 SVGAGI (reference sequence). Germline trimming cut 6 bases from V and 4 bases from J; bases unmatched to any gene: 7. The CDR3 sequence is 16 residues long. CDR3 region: CASSPRDRGQYNEQFF. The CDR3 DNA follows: TGTGCCAGCAGCCCCCGGGACAGGGGGCAGTACAATGAGCAGTTCTTC.

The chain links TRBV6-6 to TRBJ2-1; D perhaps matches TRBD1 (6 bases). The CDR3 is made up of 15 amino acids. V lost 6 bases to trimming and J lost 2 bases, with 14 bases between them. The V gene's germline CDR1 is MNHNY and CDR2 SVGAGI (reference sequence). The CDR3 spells CASRPIRGPYNEQFF. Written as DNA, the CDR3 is TGTGCCAGCAGACCAATCAGGGGTCCCTACAATGAGCAGTTCTTC.

Written as DNA, the CDR3 is TGCGCCAGCAGCCCCATGGGAGGGTCTAATGAAAAACTGTTTTTT. Translation: CASSPMGGSNEKLFF. This rearrangement joins TRBV5-1 to TRBJ1-4, with D hard to call. V was trimmed by 4 bases and J by 3 bases, leaving 13 bases between them. There are 15 residues in the CDR3. CDR1 and CDR2 from the germline V gene are SGHRS and YFSETQ.

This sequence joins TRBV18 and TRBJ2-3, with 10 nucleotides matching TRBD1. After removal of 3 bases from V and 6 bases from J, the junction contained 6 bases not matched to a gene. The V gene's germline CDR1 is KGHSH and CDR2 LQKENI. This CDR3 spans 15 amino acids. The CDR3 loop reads CASSPGQGLRDTQYF. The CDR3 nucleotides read TGTGCCAGCTCACCGGGACAGGGGCTGAGGGATACGCAGTATTTT.

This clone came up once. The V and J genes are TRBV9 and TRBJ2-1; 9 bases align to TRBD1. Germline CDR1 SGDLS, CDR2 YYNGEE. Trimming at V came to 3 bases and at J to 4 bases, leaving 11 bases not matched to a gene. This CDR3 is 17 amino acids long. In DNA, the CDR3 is TGTGCCAGCAGCGGAAGAACCGGGACAGGGATGTACAATGAGCAGTTCTTC. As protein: CASSGRTGTGMYNEQFF.